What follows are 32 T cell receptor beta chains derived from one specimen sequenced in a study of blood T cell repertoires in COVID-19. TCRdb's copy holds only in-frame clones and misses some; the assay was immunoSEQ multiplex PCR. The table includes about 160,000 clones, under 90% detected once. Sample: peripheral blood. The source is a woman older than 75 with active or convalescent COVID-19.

CDR3 in DNA: TGTGCCACCAGTGATGGAGGGAGAGGGAACGAGCAGTACTTC. Encoded protein: CATSDGGRGNEQYF. This chain connects TRBV24-1 to TRBJ2-7; D is perhaps TRBD2 (6 bases). This CDR3 spans 14 amino acids. Trimming left V 3 bases short and J 5 bases short, with 13 bases between. The germline V gene has CDR1 KGHDR and CDR2 SFDVKD.

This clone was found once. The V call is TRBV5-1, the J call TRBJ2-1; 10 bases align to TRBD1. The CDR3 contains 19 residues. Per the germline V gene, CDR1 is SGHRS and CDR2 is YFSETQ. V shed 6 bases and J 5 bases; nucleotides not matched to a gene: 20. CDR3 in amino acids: CASNSRRDSGTGANNEQFF. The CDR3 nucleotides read TGCGCCAGCAATTCCCGAAGAGATTCCGGGACAGGGGCGAACAATGAGCAGTTCTTC.

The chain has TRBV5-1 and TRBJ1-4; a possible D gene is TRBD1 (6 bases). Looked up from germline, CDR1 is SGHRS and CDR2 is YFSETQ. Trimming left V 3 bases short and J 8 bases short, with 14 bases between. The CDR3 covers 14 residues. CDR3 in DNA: TGCGCCAGCAGCTACCAGGGGTCGCAAGAAAAACTGTTTTTT. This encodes CASSYQGSQEKLFF.

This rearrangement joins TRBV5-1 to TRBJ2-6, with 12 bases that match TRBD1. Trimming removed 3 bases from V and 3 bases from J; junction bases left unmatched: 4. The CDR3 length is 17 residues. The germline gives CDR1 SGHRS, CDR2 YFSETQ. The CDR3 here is CASSSGTGGFGANVLTF. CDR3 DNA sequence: TGCGCCAGCAGCTCTGGGACAGGGGGCTTTGGGGCCAACGTCCTGACTTTC. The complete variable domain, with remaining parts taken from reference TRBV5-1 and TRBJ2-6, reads KAGVTQTPRYLIKTRGQQVTLSCSPISGHRSVSWYQQTPGQGLQFLFEYFSETQRNKGNFPGRFSGRQFSNSRSEMNVSTLELGDSALYLCASSSGTGGFGANVLTFGAGSRLTVL.

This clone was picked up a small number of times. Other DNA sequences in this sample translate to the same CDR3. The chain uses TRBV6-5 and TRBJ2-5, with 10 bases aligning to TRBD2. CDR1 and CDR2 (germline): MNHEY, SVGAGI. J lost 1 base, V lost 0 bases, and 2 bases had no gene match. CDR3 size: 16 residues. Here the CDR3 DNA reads TGTGCCAGCAGTTACTCCCTAGCGGGGGCCCAAGAGACCCAGTACTTC. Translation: CASSYSLAGAQETQYF.

The CDR3 nucleotides read TGTGCCAGCAGCCAAACCCCTAGCGGGAGGCGCACAGATACGCAGTATTTT. Translation: CASSQTPSGRRTDTQYF. The rearrangement links TRBV3-1 (or the pseudogene TRBV3-2) to TRBJ2-3; TRBD2 aligns across 11 bases. V shed 2 bases, J shed 1 base, and the junction held 5 bases outside the gene matches. The CDR3 has 17 residues. The germline CDR1 and CDR2 sequences are LGHDT and YNNKEL (reference sequence).

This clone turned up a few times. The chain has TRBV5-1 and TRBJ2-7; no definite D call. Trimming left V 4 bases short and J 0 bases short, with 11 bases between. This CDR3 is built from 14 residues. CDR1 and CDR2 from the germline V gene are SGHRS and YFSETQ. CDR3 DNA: TGCGCCAGCAGCCCGCGCTCCACCTCCTACGAGCAGTACTTC. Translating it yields CASSPRSTSYEQYF.

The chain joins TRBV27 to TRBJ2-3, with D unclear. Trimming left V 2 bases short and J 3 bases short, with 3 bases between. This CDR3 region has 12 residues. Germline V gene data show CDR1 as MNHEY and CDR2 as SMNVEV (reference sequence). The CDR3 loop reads CASSLQTDTQYF. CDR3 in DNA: TGTGCCAGCAGTTTACAGACAGATACGCAGTATTTT.

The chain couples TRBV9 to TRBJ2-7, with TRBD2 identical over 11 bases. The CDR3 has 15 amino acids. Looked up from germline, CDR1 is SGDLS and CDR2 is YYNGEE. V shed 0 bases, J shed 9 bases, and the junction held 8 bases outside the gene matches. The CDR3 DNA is TGTGCCAGCAGCGTAGAGACTAGCGGGATCTTCGGGCAGTACTTC. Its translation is CASSVETSGIFGQYF.

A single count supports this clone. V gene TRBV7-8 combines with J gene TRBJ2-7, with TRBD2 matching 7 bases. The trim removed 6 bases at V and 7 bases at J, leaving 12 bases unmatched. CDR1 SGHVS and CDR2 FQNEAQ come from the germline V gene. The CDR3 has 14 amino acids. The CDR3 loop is CASRGTTRGGEQYF. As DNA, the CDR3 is TGTGCCAGCAGGGGGACTACCCGAGGAGGAGAGCAGTACTTC.

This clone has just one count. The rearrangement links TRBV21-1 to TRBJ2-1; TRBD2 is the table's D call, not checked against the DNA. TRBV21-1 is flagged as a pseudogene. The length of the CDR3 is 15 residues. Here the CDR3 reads CARKREGSVNNEQFF. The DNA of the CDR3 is TGTGCCAGAAAAAGAGAGGGAAGTGTTAACAATGAGCAGTTCTTC.

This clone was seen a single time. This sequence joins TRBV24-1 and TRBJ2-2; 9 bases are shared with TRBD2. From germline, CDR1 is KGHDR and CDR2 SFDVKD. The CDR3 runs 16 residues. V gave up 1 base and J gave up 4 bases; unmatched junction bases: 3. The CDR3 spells CATSDFGREGTGELFF. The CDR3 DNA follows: TGTGCCACCAGTGATTTTGGGCGGGAGGGCACCGGGGAGCTGTTTTTT.

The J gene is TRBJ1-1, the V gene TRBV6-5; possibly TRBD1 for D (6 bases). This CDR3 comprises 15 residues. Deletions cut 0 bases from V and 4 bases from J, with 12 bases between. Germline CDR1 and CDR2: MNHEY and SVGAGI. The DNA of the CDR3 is TGTGCCAGCAGTTACTCCAGGGGAAGCGGCACTGAAGCTTTCTTT. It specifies CASSYSRGSGTEAFF.

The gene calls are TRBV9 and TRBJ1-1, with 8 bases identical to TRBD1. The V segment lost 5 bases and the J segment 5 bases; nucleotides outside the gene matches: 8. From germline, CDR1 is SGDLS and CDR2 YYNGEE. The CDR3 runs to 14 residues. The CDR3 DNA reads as TGTGCCAGCAGACCTCTACAGGGGGGGACTGAAGCTTTCTTT. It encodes CASRPLQGGTEAFF.

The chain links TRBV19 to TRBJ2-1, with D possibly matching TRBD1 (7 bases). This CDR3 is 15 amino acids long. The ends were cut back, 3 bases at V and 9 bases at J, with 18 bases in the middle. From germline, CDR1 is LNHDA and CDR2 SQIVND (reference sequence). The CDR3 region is CASSIARAGGGEQFF. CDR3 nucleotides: TGTGCCAGTAGTATTGCGAGGGCAGGGGGAGGTGAGCAGTTCTTC.

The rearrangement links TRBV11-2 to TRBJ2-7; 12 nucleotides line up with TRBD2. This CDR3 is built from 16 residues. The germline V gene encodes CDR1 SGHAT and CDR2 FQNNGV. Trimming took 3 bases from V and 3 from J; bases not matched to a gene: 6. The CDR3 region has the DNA TGTGCCAGCAGCTTCTCTAGCGGGAGGGCCTACTACGAGCAGTACTTC. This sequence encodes CASSFSSGRAYYEQYF.

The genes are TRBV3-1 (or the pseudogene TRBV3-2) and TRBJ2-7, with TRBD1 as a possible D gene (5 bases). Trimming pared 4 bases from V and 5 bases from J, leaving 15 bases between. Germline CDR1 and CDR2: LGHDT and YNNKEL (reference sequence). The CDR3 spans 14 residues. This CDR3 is CASSPSGRAHEQYF. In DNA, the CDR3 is TGTGCCAGCAGCCCATCGGGCAGGGCCCACGAGCAGTACTTC.

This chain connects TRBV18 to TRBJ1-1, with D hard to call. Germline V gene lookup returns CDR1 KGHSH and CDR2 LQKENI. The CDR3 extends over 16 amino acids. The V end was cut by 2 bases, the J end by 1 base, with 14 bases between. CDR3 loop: CASSPEAGAGNTEAFF. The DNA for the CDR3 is TGTGCCAGCTCACCAGAGGCCGGCGCCGGGAACACTGAAGCTTTCTTT. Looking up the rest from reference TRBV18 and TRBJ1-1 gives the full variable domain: NAGVMQNPRHLVRRRGQEARLRCSPMKGHSHVYWYRQLPEEGLKFMVYLQKENIIDESGMPKERFSAEFPKEGPSILRIQQVVRGDSAAYFCASSPEAGAGNTEAFFGQGTRLTVV.

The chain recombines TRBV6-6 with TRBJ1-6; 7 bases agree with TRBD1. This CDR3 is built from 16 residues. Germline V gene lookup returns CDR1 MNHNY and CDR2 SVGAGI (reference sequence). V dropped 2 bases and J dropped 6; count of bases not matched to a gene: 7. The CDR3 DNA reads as TGTGCCAGCAGTTACGGTACAGGGGCGGGTAATTCACCCCTCCACTTT. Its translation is CASSYGTGAGNSPLHF.

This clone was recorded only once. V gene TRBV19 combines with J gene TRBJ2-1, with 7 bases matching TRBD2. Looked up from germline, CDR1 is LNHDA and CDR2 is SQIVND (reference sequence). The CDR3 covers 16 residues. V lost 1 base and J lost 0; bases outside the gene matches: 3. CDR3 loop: CASSIGSGNSYNEQFF. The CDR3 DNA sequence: TGTGCCAGTAGTATAGGGAGCGGGAACTCCTACAATGAGCAGTTCTTC. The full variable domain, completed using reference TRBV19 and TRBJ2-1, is DGGITQSPKYLFRKEGQNVTLSCEQNLNHDAMYWYRQDPGQGLRLIYYSQIVNDFQKGDIAEGYSVSREKKESFPLTVTSAQKNPTAFYLCASSIGSGNSYNEQFFGPGTRLTVL.

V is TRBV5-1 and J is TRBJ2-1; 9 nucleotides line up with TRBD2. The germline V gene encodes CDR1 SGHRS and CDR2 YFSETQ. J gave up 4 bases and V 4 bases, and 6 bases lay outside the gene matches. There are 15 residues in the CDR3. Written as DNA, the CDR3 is TGCGCCAGCAGCGGTCTGGCGGGAGGGTACAATGAGCAGTTCTTC. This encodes CASSGLAGGYNEQFF.

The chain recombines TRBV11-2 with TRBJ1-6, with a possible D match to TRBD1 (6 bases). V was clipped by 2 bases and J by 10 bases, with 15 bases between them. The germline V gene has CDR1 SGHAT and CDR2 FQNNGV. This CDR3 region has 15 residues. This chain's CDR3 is CASSLSSGVGSPLHF. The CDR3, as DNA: TGTGCCAGCAGCTTATCATCAGGGGTGGGATCACCCCTCCACTTT.

This chain's CDR3 is CASSFRPQGAGGYTF. The DNA for the CDR3 is TGTGCCAGCAGTTTTCGCCCACAGGGGGCGGGCGGCTACACCTTC. V gene TRBV28 combines with J gene TRBJ1-2; 9 bases agree with TRBD1. The CDR3 totals 15 residues. The germline V gene has CDR1 MDHEN and CDR2 SYDVKM. Trimming took 3 bases from V and 8 from J; bases not matched to a gene: 10.

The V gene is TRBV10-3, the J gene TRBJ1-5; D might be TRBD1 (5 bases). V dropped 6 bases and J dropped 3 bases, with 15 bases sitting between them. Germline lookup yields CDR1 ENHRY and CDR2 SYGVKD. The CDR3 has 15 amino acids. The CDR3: CAIRETDENNQPQHF. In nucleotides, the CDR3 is TGTGCCATCAGAGAGACAGACGAAAACAATCAGCCCCAGCATTTT.

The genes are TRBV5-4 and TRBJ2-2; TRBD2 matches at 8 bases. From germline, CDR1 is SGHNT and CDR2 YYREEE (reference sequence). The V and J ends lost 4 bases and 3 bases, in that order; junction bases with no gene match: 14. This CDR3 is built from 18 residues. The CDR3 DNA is TGTGCCAGCAGCCCCGGGGGGGGAAGGGTCCCGCACACCGGGGAGCTGTTTTTT. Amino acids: CASSPGGGRVPHTGELFF.

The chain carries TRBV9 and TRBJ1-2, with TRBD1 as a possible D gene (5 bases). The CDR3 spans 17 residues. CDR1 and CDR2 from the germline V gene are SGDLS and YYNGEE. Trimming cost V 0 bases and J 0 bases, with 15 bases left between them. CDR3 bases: TGTGCCAGCAGCGTAGGAGGGGACTATATTTCTAACTATGGCTACACCTTC. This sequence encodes CASSVGGDYISNYGYTF.

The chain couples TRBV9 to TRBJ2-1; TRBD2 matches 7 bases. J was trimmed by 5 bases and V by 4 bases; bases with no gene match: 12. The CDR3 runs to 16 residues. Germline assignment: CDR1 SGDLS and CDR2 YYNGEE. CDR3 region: CASSLGGGGRDNEQFF. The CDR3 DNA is TGTGCCAGCAGCCTAGGCGGCGGAGGGAGGGACAATGAGCAGTTCTTC.

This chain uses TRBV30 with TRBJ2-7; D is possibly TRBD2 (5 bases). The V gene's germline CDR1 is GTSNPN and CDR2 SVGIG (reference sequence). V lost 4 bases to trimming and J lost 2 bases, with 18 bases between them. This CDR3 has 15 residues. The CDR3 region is CAWKLPLGITYEQYF. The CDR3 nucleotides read TGTGCCTGGAAACTACCCCTCGGGATTACCTACGAGCAGTACTTC.

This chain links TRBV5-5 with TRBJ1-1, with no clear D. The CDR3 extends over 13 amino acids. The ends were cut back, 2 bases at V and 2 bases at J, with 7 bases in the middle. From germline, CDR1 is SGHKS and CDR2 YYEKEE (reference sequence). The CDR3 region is CASSLQLNTEAFF. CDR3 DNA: TGTGCCAGCAGCTTACAGCTTAACACTGAAGCTTTCTTT.

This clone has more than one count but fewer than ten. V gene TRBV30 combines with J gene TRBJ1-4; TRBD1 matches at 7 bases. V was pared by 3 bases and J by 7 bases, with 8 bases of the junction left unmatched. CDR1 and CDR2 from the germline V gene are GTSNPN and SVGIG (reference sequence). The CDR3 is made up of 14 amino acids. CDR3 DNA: TGTGCCTGGAGGACGACAGGGCATAGTGAAAAACTGTTTTTT. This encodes CAWRTTGHSEKLFF.

CDR3 DNA: TGTGCCAGCAGTTACAGGGGGCAAGTTGGAAACACCATATATTTT. This sequence encodes CASSYRGQVGNTIYF. The rearrangement joins TRBV6-5 to TRBJ1-3, with 7 nucleotides matching TRBD1. The CDR3 loop spans 15 amino acids. The germline gives CDR1 MNHEY, CDR2 SVGAGI. V was clipped by 2 bases and J by 3 bases; unmatched bases: 4.

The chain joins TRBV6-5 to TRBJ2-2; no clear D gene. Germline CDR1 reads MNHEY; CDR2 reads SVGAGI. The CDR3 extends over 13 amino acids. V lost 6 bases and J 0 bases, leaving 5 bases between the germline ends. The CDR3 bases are TGTGCCAGCAGCTCTCCGAACACCGGGGAGCTGTTTTTT. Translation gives CASSSPNTGELFF.